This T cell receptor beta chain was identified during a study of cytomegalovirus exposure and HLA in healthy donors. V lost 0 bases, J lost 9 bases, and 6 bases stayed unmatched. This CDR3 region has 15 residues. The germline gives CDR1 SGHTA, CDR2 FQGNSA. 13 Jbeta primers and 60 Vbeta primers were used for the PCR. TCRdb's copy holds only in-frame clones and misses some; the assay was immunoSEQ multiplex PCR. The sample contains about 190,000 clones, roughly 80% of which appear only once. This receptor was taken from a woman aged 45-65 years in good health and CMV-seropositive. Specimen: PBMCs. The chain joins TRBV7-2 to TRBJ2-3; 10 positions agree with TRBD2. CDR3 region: CASSLARELAGTQYF. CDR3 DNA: TGTGCCAGCAGCTTAGCCCGAGAACTAGCGGGGACGCAGTATTTT.